This entry lists 31 T cell receptor beta chains sequenced from one sample in a study of Ad26.COV2.S vaccination and SARS-CoV-2 variants. Treatment indicated: over 15 received Ad26.COV2.S at low or high dose, single or two shots; several received placebo; per-sample allocation not given. The investigators took samples on day 63 after the first vaccine or placebo injection. Some clones are missing from TCRdb's copy, which holds only in-frame ones; the method was immunoSEQ multiplex PCR. Of hundreds of thousands of clones in the sample, around nine tenths were seen once. The sequencing used peripheral blood, collected in a trial of Ad26.COV2.S vaccine versus placebo. Receptors were obtained from a person aged 18-60 years who received the Ad26.COV2.S COVID-19 vaccine or a placebo.

This clone was observed a single time. This chain connects TRBV27 to TRBJ1-5; no definite D call. This CDR3 is 12 amino acids long. The germline gives CDR1 MNHEY, CDR2 SMNVEV (reference sequence). V was shortened by 5 bases and J by 11 bases, with 13 bases between the two germline ends. The CDR3 bases are TGTGCCAGCAGTGGTACGGGGATAACCCAGCATTTT. Its protein is CASSGTGITQHF.

This chain connects TRBV6-5 to TRBJ2-3, with D hard to call. The V gene lost 6 bases and the J gene lost 2 bases, with 15 bases spanning the gap. The CDR3 spans 15 residues. The germline gives CDR1 MNHEY, CDR2 SVGAGI. The chain's CDR3 is CASSPGPGDTDTQYF. The CDR3 coding sequence is TGTGCCAGCAGCCCGGGTCCTGGCGACACAGATACGCAGTATTTT.

This chain joins TRBV15 and TRBJ2-2; D call uncertain. The CDR3 extends over 17 amino acids. Per germline, CDR1 LNHNV and CDR2 YYDKDF (reference sequence). Trimming took off 0 bases at V and 4 bases at J, with 15 bases between the two ends. For the CDR3, the DNA is TGTGCCACCAGCAGAGATGCGGTGGACGTTAGCACCGGGGAGCTGTTTTTT. Its translation: CATSRDAVDVSTGELFF.

The V call is TRBV7-6, the J call TRBJ2-5, with D perhaps TRBD2 (5 bases). Germline CDR1 is SGHVS and CDR2 is FNYEAQ. The CDR3 consists of 16 residues. V lost 1 base and J 2 bases, leaving 14 bases between the germline ends. The DNA of the CDR3 is TGTGCCAGCAGCTTAGTTGCTAGCAGCAGACAAGAGACCCAGTACTTC. Protein: CASSLVASSRQETQYF.

The V call is TRBV5-1, the J call TRBJ1-1, with 10 bases matching TRBD1. In germline, CDR1 is SGHRS, CDR2 YFSETQ. CDR3 length equals 16 residues. The ends lost 5 bases at V and 8 bases at J; junction bases unmatched: 15. CDR3 sequence reads: CASRRSTGGSALEAFF. As DNA, the CDR3 is TGCGCCAGCAGACGATCGACAGGGGGCTCGGCATTGGAAGCTTTCTTT.

This clone has only a few counts. The V call is TRBV9, the J call TRBJ1-3, with TRBD1 identical over 10 bases. CDR3 length: 15 residues. V was pared by 0 bases and J by 7 bases, with 4 bases of the junction left unmatched. The germline V gene has CDR1 SGDLS and CDR2 YYNGEE. CDR3 nucleotide sequence: TGTGCCAGCAGCGTAGCGACAGGGGGCTTGAACACCATATATTTT. Translated: CASSVATGGLNTIYF.

Worth noting for this clone: This sequence may be a read error, since a much larger clone differs from it by one base. This rearrangement joins TRBV27 to TRBJ2-2; D gene uncertain. CDR1 MNHEY and CDR2 SMNVEV come from the germline V gene (reference sequence). Trimming shortened V by 3 bases and J by 6 bases, and 2 bases separated the two germline ends. The CDR3 has 11 residues. This CDR3 reads CASSFAGELFF. Written as DNA, the CDR3 is TGTGCCAGCAGTTTCGCCGGGGAGCTGTTTTTT.

This chain connects TRBV25-1 to TRBJ1-2; D is undetermined. This CDR3 is 13 amino acids long. V was pared by 6 bases and J by 2 bases, with 10 bases between. Germline CDR1 is MGHDK and CDR2 is SYGVNS. The CDR3 DNA sequence: TGTGCCAGCAGGAATCCTACCAACTATGGCTACACCTTC. Protein sequence: CASRNPTNYGYTF.

The gene calls are TRBV28 and TRBJ2-4, with TRBD2 matching 8 bases. CDR3 length: 18 amino acids. Germline V gives CDR1 MDHEN, CDR2 SYDVKM. With 6 bases clipped from V and 0 bases from J, the junction kept 13 bases outside the gene matches. CDR3 region: CASSRPGLDLLAKNIQYF. The CDR3 coding sequence is TGTGCCAGCAGCCGACCGGGACTAGACCTACTAGCCAAAAACATTCAGTACTTC.

The V gene is TRBV30, the J gene TRBJ2-7; D may be TRBD1 (5 bases). The V end lost 1 base, the J end lost 0 bases, and 7 bases lay between the germline ends. In germline, CDR1 is GTSNPN, CDR2 SVGIG (reference sequence). The CDR3 is 13 amino acids. The CDR3 DNA reads TGTGCCTGGAGTGGCGACAGCTCCTACGAGCAGTACTTC. Protein sequence: CAWSGDSSYEQYF.

The rearrangement uses TRBV6-2 or TRBV6-3 and TRBJ2-1, with no clear D. Trimming took off 6 bases at V and 4 bases at J, with 10 bases between the two ends. The germline V gene has CDR1 MNHEY and CDR2 SVGEGT. The CDR3 runs 13 residues. CDR3 sequence reads: CASSLSPYNEQFF. CDR3 sequence (DNA): TGTGCCAGCAGCCTGTCCCCATACAATGAGCAGTTCTTC.

This clone came up once. The rearrangement links TRBV6-5 to TRBJ2-7; D remains unclear. The CDR3 is 15 amino acids. Germline V gene lookup returns CDR1 MNHEY and CDR2 SVGAGI. CDR3 DNA: TGTGACTCCCCCCCGGCCAGGAGTGTTGGGTACGAGCAGTACTTC. Translating it yields CDSPPARSVGYEQYF.

This clone showed up just once. The V call is TRBV28, the J call TRBJ1-4; the D gene is possibly TRBD1 (6 bases). The CDR3 has 12 amino acids. V lost 2 bases to trimming and J lost 10 bases, with 8 bases between them. CDR1 is MDHEN, CDR2 SYDVKM, per germline. The DNA of the CDR3 is TGTGCCAGCAGTTTAACCAGGGGAAAACTGTTTTTT. This translates into CASSLTRGKLFF.

The chain joins TRBV7-2 to TRBJ2-7; TRBD1 is a possible D gene (6 bases). Trimming removed 5 bases from V and 0 bases from J, with 11 bases in between. The length of the CDR3 is 14 residues. Germline V gene sequence: CDR1 SGHTA, CDR2 FQGNSA. CDR3 region: CASSPKGGSYEQYF. CDR3 bases: TGTGCCAGCAGCCCAAAAGGGGGCTCCTACGAGCAGTACTTC.

This clone has more than one count but fewer than ten. The rearrangement links TRBV9 to TRBJ1-6, with a tentative D call TRBD1 (5 bases). Germline-derived CDR1 and CDR2 are SGDLS and YYNGEE. CDR3 length equals 18 residues. V lost 4 bases and J 3 bases, leaving 20 bases between the germline ends. The CDR3 region has the DNA TGTGCCAGCAGCCCCGACTGGGGGGGAGACCTCTATAATTCACCCCTCCACTTT. Translated, it gives CASSPDWGGDLYNSPLHF.

The chain carries TRBV30 and TRBJ2-7; D is possibly TRBD2 (6 bases). Germline V gene data show CDR1 as GTSNPN and CDR2 as SVGIG (reference sequence). V was pared by 4 bases and J by 5 bases, with 12 bases between. This CDR3 has 12 amino acids. CDR3 residues: CAWKAGPDEQYF. For the CDR3, the DNA is TGTGCCTGGAAAGCGGGTCCGGACGAGCAGTACTTC.

The chain is built from TRBV30 and TRBJ2-2, with D hard to call. Germline V gene sequence: CDR1 GTSNPN, CDR2 SVGIG (reference sequence). Trimming took off 5 bases at V and 6 bases at J, with 10 bases between the two ends. The CDR3 contains 12 residues. CDR3 sequence: CAWALGPGELFF. CDR3 in DNA: TGTGCCTGGGCGCTGGGTCCCGGGGAGCTGTTTTTT.

The chain employs TRBV6-5 and TRBJ2-2, with a possible D match to TRBD1 (5 bases). The CDR3 totals 14 residues. Germline V CDR1 and CDR2: MNHEY, SVGAGI. V was shortened by 2 bases and J by 5 bases, with 9 bases between the two germline ends. CDR3 in DNA: TGTGCCAGCAGTTACAGGGGTCCAACCGGGGAGCTGTTTTTT. Its translation: CASSYRGPTGELFF.

This chain joins TRBV19 and TRBJ1-4; 8 bases align to TRBD1. Germline trimming cut 6 bases from V and 8 bases from J; bases unmatched to any gene: 8. This CDR3 has 14 residues. The V gene's germline CDR1 is LNHDA and CDR2 SQIVND (reference sequence). This CDR3 reads CASRRQGMEEKLFF. In nucleotides, the CDR3 is TGTGCCAGTAGGCGACAGGGGATGGAAGAAAAACTGTTTTTT. The variable domain in full, with the rest retrieved from reference TRBV19 and TRBJ1-4, is DGGITQSPKYLFRKEGQNVTLSCEQNLNHDAMYWYRQDPGQGLRLIYYSQIVNDFQKGDIAEGYSVSREKKESFPLTVTSAQKNPTAFYLCASRRQGMEEKLFFGSGTQLSVL.

The V gene is TRBV7-6, the J gene TRBJ2-3; 8 nucleotides agree with TRBD2. In germline, CDR1 is SGHVS, CDR2 FNYEAQ. The CDR3 runs to 18 residues. Trimming cost V 5 bases and J 0 bases; bases outside gene matches: 13. The CDR3 nucleotides read TGTGCCAGCAGCCGTGGGTTACTAGCGGTCGTTAGCACAGATACGCAGTATTTT. Translating gives CASSRGLLAVVSTDTQYF.

The chain has TRBV5-6 and TRBJ1-2, with D possibly being TRBD1 (5 bases). V lost 0 bases and J lost 14, with 14 bases in between. Germline values: CDR1 SGHDT, CDR2 YYEEEE. CDR3 size: 12 residues. CDR3 nucleotide sequence: TGTGCCAGCAGCTTGGCCTTGACCGAGGGGACCTTC. Protein product: CASSLALTEGTF.

The CDR3 loop reads CASSQASGGTYEQYF. In DNA form, the CDR3 reads TGTGCCAGCAGCCAAGCTAGCGGGGGTACCTACGAGCAGTACTTC. The chain links TRBV4-2 to TRBJ2-7; TRBD2 matches at 10 bases. This CDR3 spans 15 amino acids. Germline CDR1 and CDR2: LGHNA and YNFKEQ. J was trimmed by 2 bases and V by 1 base; bases with no gene match: 2.

The chain uses TRBV29-1 and TRBJ1-4; D is unresolved. Germline loops: CDR1 SQVTM, CDR2 ANQGSEA. The ends were cut back, 7 bases at V and 4 bases at J, with 16 bases in the middle. The CDR3 has 14 residues. The DNA of the CDR3 is TGCAGCGCCGGTGGTCTGGCCAATAATGAAAAACTGTTTTTT. Protein product: CSAGGLANNEKLFF.

A few counts support this clone. Other DNA sequences in the same sample also yield this CDR3. The chain couples TRBV6-2 or TRBV6-3 to TRBJ1-5, with D unresolved. The CDR3 is 12 residues long. The V and J ends lost 3 bases and 5 bases respectively, with 5 bases between them. From germline, CDR1 is MNHEY and CDR2 SVGEGT. Here the CDR3 reads CASSYSYQPQHF. DNA for the CDR3: TGTGCCAGCAGTTATTCCTATCAGCCCCAGCATTTT.

J is TRBJ2-2 and V is TRBV19; 7 bases align to TRBD1. CDR3 length: 16 amino acids. Germline V gives CDR1 LNHDA, CDR2 SQIVND (reference sequence). With 5 bases clipped from V and 0 bases from J, the junction kept 6 bases outside the gene matches. Here the CDR3 reads CASSPRDSPNTGELFF. CDR3 DNA sequence: TGTGCCAGTAGTCCTCGGGACAGCCCGAACACCGGGGAGCTGTTTTTT.

CDR3 nucleotides: TGTGCCAGCAGCTTAGAGTCGCGGCGGGGCACAGATACGCAGTATTTT. This translates into CASSLESRRGTDTQYF. The V gene is TRBV7-3, the J gene TRBJ2-3, with D perhaps TRBD2 (5 bases). With 2 bases removed from V and 1 base from J, the gap between germline ends came to 13 bases. The CDR3 loop spans 16 amino acids. Germline loops: CDR1 SGHTA, CDR2 FQGTGA.

The chain joins TRBV9 to TRBJ2-5, with 10 positions matching TRBD1. The germline V gene has CDR1 SGDLS and CDR2 YYNGEE. The CDR3 totals 15 residues. Germline trimming cut 4 bases from V and 5 bases from J; bases unmatched to any gene: 8. The CDR3 is CASSLRDRGRETQYF. The CDR3 coding sequence is TGTGCCAGCAGCCTCAGGGACAGGGGTCGCGAGACCCAGTACTTC.

The chain couples TRBV12-5 to TRBJ2-7, with TRBD2 matching over 8 bases. The V and J ends lost 1 base and 0 bases, in that order; junction bases with no gene match: 2. The germline V gene has CDR1 LGHNT and CDR2 FRNRAP. This CDR3 has 15 amino acids. The CDR3 DNA sequence: TGTGCTAGTGGTTTGGGGGGGACTAGCTCCTACGAGCAGTACTTC. Translated: CASGLGGTSSYEQYF.

This chain uses TRBV11-3 with TRBJ2-6; a weak D match, TRBD1 (6 bases). The CDR3 length is 18 residues. V gave up 5 bases and J gave up 4 bases, with 21 bases separating them. Per the germline V gene, CDR1 is SGHNT and CDR2 is YENEEA. The CDR3 DNA follows: TGTGCCAGCAGCGCCTTGGACAGAGGGAATAGGGGGGCCAACGTCCTGACTTTC. Protein: CASSALDRGNRGANVLTF.

This CDR3 is CASSLPPDSYTEAFF. CDR3 DNA: TGTGCCAGCAGCTTACCCCCGGACAGTTACACTGAAGCTTTCTTT. V gene TRBV11-2 combines with J gene TRBJ1-1; perhaps TRBD1 as D (6 bases). The V and J ends lost 2 bases and 3 bases respectively, with 13 bases between them. CDR1 SGHAT and CDR2 FQNNGV come from the germline V gene. The CDR3 is 15 amino acids.

The CDR3 protein is CASSLDRVEHVRSNEQFF. CDR3 sequence (DNA): TGTGCCAGCAGCTTAGACAGGGTTGAGCACGTGCGAAGCAATGAGCAGTTCTTC. The chain carries TRBV7-2 and TRBJ2-1, with D perhaps TRBD1 (6 bases). V lost 1 base, J lost 6 bases, and 22 bases lay in between. CDR1 is SGHTA, CDR2 FQGNSA, per germline. This CDR3 region has 18 residues.